This T cell receptor beta chain comes out of a study of blood T cell repertoires in COVID-19. Overall study context: The origin of the acute and convalescent COVID-19 samples was the United States, Italy and Spain. In each case, the material was cDNA or gDNA derived from T cells, B-cell-depleted T cells, or PBMCs.

Germline V gene data show CDR1 as SGHTA and CDR2 as FQGTGA. The J segment lost 3 bases and the V segment lost 4 bases, leaving 1 base of the junction unmatched. This CDR3 has 14 amino acids. Original handling: Amplifying reference gene primers gave estimates of nucleated cell counts. Method: immunoSEQ multiplex PCR; TCRdb's copy keeps in-frame clones and lacks some. The V and J calls and clone size were taken over from that table, and D and trimming were inferred from the DNA. The data show 250,000 to 300,000 clones, with roughly 85% seen just once and approximately 5.1% held by the top ten. This chain links TRBV7-3 with TRBJ2-2; the match to TRBD1 covers 8 bases. The source is a man in his fifties or sixties with active or convalescent COVID-19. Sequenced sample: peripheral blood. CDR3: CASSSQGDTGELFF. The CDR3 DNA follows: TGTGCCAGCAGCTCACAGGGGGACACCGGGGAGCTGTTTTTT.